Listed below are T cell receptor beta chains from one sample, sequenced in a study of a mutant IDH1 vaccine in newly diagnosed glioma. Libraries were prepared by immunoSEQ multiplex PCR; TCRdb keeps only in-frame clonotypes and omits some of them. The top ten hold under 4.5% of the sample, which has 60,000 or so clones, roughly 85% seen once. No antigen is known for these receptors. This specimen consisted of PBMCs, obtained from a glioma patient whose treatment included an IDH1 peptide vaccine. Receptor source: a man aged 25-45 years with glioma. CDR3s include the opening cysteine and the closing phenylalanine or tryptophan. The D gene is left open where the match is weak. Some rows mark clone size as missing; the rest say once, few, many or name a class of expanded clone.

once TRBJ1-2 TRBV28 TRBD1 TGTGCCAGCAGTCCCCCAGGGGGCGCTGGGGGCTACACCTTC CASSPPGGAGGYTF
once TRBJ1-2 TRBV7-2 TRBD1 TGTGCCAGCAGCCGGGGACAGGGAAATTATGGCTACACCTTC CASSRGQGNYGYTF
NA TRBJ2-2 TRBV21-1 NA TGTGCCAGCATCGAGTCCGGGACAGGGACCACCGGGGAGCTGTTTTTT CASIESGTGTTGELFF
NA TRBJ1-1 TRBV12-5 NA TGTGCTAGTGCCCCCCGGCTGGGGGTGACTGAAGCTTTCTTT CASAPRLGVTEAFF
once TRBJ2-3 TRBV29-1 NA TGCAGCGCCCTTAGGACCCGCACAGATACGCAGTATTTT CSALRTRTDTQYF
once TRBJ2-7 TRBV30 NA TGTGCCTCTAAGAGGGGAACCTACGAGCAGTACTTC CASKRGTYEQYF
NA TRBJ2-7 TRBV11-2 NA TGTGCCAGCAGCTTAGAGGTAGGGAGCTCCTACGAGCAGTACTTC CASSLEVGSSYEQYF
NA TRBJ1-2 TRBV19 TRBD1 TGTGCCAGTAGAAAGGGGGCTGAGTGGAGAGACTATGGCTACACCTTC CASRKGAEWRDYGYTF
NA TRBJ2-7 TRBV2 NA TGTGCCAGCAGTGAAACTCTGGGACGTCTCTACGAGCAGTACTTC CASSETLGRLYEQYF
NA TRBJ1-4 TRBV5-1 NA TGCGCCAGCAGTAAGGACGCGAATGAAAAACTGTTTTTT CASSKDANEKLFF
NA TRBJ1-2 TRBV5-1 NA TGCGCCAGCAGCTTACAAGAAGCTGGCTACACCTTC CASSLQEAGYTF
NA TRBJ2-7 TRBV5-4 TRBD1 TGTGCCAGCAGCCTACAGGGACAGGGGGTCGCCTACGAGCAGTACTTC CASSLQGQGVAYEQYF
NA TRBJ1-1 TRBV12-5 NA TGTGCTAGTGCCACGGACGGGAACACTGAAGCTTTCTTT CASATDGNTEAFF
NA TRBJ1-5 TRBV7-8 NA TGTGCCAGCAGCGACCGCGCAGGGGCAGGCAATCAGCCCCAGCATTTT CASSDRAGAGNQPQHF
NA TRBJ1-2 TRBV28 TRBD1 TGTGCCAGTGCCCCGACAGGGGGCGATTATGGCTACACCTTC CASAPTGGDYGYTF
NA TRBJ2-5 TRBV27 NA TGTGCCAGCAGCGTGGGGGGGGCTCAAGAGACCCAGTACTTC CASSVGGAQETQYF
once TRBJ1-5 TRBV4-1 NA TGCGCCAGCAGCCTGCTGGTAACGAATCAGCCCCAGCATTTT CASSLLVTNQPQHF
NA TRBJ1-6 TRBV19 NA TGTGCCAGTAGCCTTGTGGGGAGCTCCTATAATTCACCCCTCCACTTT CASSLVGSSYNSPLHF
NA TRBJ1-2 TRBV7-9 TRBD1 TGTGCCAGCAGCTCTCCCGACAGGGTCCATGGCTACACCTTC CASSSPDRVHGYTF
NA TRBJ2-2 TRBV2 TRBD2 TGTGCCAGCAGTGAATTCCCGGGACTAGCGGGGGGGTGGTCCGGGGAGCTGTTTTTT CASSEFPGLAGGWSGELFF
NA TRBJ1-1 TRBV5-1 NA TGCGCCAGCAGCTTGGAGGGCACCAACACTGAAGCTTTCTTT CASSLEGTNTEAFF
NA TRBJ1-3 TRBV5-1 NA TGCGCCAGCAGCTTCTCTGGCGGCTCTGGAAACACCATATATTTT CASSFSGGSGNTIYF
NA TRBJ2-7 TRBV7-6 NA TGTGCCAGCAGCTTAGCGGGGGGAACCTACGAGCAGTACTTC CASSLAGGTYEQYF
NA TRBJ2-7 TRBV5-4 NA TGTGCCAGCAGCTTGTCGCTGCTCCAAGGCAGTACCTACGAGCAGTACTTC CASSLSLLQGSTYEQYF
NA TRBJ1-5 TRBV2 TRBD1 TGTGCCAGCAGTTCGACAGGGGACAGCCAGCCCCAGCATTTT CASSSTGDSQPQHF
NA TRBJ2-7 TRBV27 TRBD2 TGTGCCAGCAGACCACCGTTAGGGAGGGCTAGCTCCTACGAGCAGTACTTC CASRPPLGRASSYEQYF
few TRBJ1-6 TRBV6-1 NA TGTGCCAGCGTGACCCCGAGCTCCTATAATTCACCCCTCCACTTT CASVTPSSYNSPLHF
few TRBJ1-1 TRBV4-1 NA TGCGCCAGCAAGGGTACCCGGGGGAACACTGAAGCTTTCTTT CASKGTRGNTEAFF
NA TRBJ2-6 TRBV19 NA TGTGCCAGTTGGGAAGGGAGCTCTGGGGCCAACGTCCTGACTTTC CASWEGSSGANVLTF
NA TRBJ2-5 TRBV11-2 TRBD2 TGTGCCAGCAGTCGCCGGACTAGCGGGGGGTCATGGGAGACCCAGTACTTC CASSRRTSGGSWETQYF
few TRBJ1-2 TRBV11-1 NA TGTGCCAGCAGCTTAGTGGGAGGCTCGGAGGGCTACACCTTC CASSLVGGSEGYTF
NA TRBJ2-2 TRBV7-8 TRBD1 TGTGCCAGCAGCCCCGGGGTCGGACAGGGGTACACCGGGGAGCTGTTTTTT CASSPGVGQGYTGELFF
NA TRBJ2-3 TRBV5-1 NA TGCGCCAGCAGCTTGGTGGTAGGTTCCACAGATACGCAGTATTTT CASSLVVGSTDTQYF
NA TRBJ1-6 TRBV2 TRBD1 TGTGCCAGCAGCCCCGGACAGGGGGGTAATTCACCCCTCCACTTT CASSPGQGGNSPLHF
NA TRBJ2-1 TRBV29-1 TRBD1 TGCAGCGTTCAACCGGGACAGTCTAGAAGCTATGAGCAGTTCTTC CSVQPGQSRSYEQFF
NA TRBJ1-5 TRBV7-6 NA TGTGCCAGCAGCCCTAATAGCAATCAGCCCCAGCATTTT CASSPNSNQPQHF
NA TRBJ2-7 TRBV6-1 TRBD1 TGTGCCAGCAGGGGTCTGACAGGGGGCGGCGACGAGCAGTACTTC CASRGLTGGGDEQYF
few TRBJ1-4 TRBV5-1 NA TGCGCCAGCAGCACGGGGGTTGCAACTAATGAAAAACTGTTTTTT CASSTGVATNEKLFF
NA TRBJ1-4 TRBV5-1 NA TGCGCCAGCAGCTCCTCCGGGACCAGGGGCGAAAAACTGTTTTTT CASSSSGTRGEKLFF
once TRBJ2-3 TRBV7-2 NA TGTGCCAGCCAGGTTGGGACAGATACGCAGTATTTT CASQVGTDTQYF
NA TRBJ2-7 TRBV5-1 TRBD2 TGCGCCAGCAGCTTGGGTGTAGCGGGGATAACCTACGAGCAGTACTTC CASSLGVAGITYEQYF
NA TRBJ1-4 TRBV4-2 TRBD1 TGTGCCAGCAGCCAAGAACCCGGGACAGGGAGGGAAAAACTGTTTTTT CASSQEPGTGREKLFF
NA TRBJ2-1 TRBV5-4 TRBD2 TGTGCCAGCAGCTCCACTAGCGGGGTCGCTTTTTTTGAGCAGTTCTTC CASSSTSGVAFFEQFF
NA TRBJ2-4 TRBV18 NA TGTGCCAGCTCTAGGGTGGCCAAAAACATTCAGTACTTC CASSRVAKNIQYF
NA TRBJ2-7 TRBV11-3 NA TGTGCCAGCAGCTTAGCCCGATGGACAGCGGGGTACGAGCAGTACTTC CASSLARWTAGYEQYF
NA TRBJ2-1 TRBV5-1 NA TGCGCCAGCAGCTTGGCAGGGAGTGAGCAGTTCTTC CASSLAGSEQFF
NA TRBJ1-4 TRBV5-4 NA TGTGCCAGCAGCTTGGCTTACGGGGGGAGTGAAAAACTGTTTTTT CASSLAYGGSEKLFF